The table lists the clone carrying this T cell receptor beta chain with many counts. Antigen unknown. This entry comes from a study of T cells in Graves' hyperthyroidism and ophthalmopathy. Study details: Peripheral blood sampling occurred at initial diagnosis, before any treatment. Notes on the study in general: Most expanded thyroid clonotypes above 0.001 recurred in blood.

For the diagnoses, clinical symptoms, serum thyroxine and TRAb, thyroid ultrasound and orbital computed tomography were used. Looked up from germline, CDR1 is MNHNS and CDR2 is SASEGT. This CDR3 has 16 residues. V was pared by 5 bases and J by 3 bases, with 7 bases of the junction left unmatched. The source material, RNA transcripts, was used to amplify TCR beta CDR3 regions. An initial round of RT-PCR targeting the TCR CDR3 relied on the HTBI primer set. TCRdb independently ran MiXCR on the multiplex PCR reads; one entry per CDR3 protein. Among about 380,000 distinct CDR3 sequences listed, approximately 17% were seen once.

The receptor was derived from a man younger than 30 with Graves' ophthalmopathy. The sequenced material came from blood. The chain joins TRBV6-1 to TRBJ2-3; TRBD2 aligns across 11 bases. DNA for the CDR3: TGTGCCAGCAGTCGGGATCTAGCGGGGGGAACAGATACGCAGTATTTT. Residues: CASSRDLAGGTDTQYF.